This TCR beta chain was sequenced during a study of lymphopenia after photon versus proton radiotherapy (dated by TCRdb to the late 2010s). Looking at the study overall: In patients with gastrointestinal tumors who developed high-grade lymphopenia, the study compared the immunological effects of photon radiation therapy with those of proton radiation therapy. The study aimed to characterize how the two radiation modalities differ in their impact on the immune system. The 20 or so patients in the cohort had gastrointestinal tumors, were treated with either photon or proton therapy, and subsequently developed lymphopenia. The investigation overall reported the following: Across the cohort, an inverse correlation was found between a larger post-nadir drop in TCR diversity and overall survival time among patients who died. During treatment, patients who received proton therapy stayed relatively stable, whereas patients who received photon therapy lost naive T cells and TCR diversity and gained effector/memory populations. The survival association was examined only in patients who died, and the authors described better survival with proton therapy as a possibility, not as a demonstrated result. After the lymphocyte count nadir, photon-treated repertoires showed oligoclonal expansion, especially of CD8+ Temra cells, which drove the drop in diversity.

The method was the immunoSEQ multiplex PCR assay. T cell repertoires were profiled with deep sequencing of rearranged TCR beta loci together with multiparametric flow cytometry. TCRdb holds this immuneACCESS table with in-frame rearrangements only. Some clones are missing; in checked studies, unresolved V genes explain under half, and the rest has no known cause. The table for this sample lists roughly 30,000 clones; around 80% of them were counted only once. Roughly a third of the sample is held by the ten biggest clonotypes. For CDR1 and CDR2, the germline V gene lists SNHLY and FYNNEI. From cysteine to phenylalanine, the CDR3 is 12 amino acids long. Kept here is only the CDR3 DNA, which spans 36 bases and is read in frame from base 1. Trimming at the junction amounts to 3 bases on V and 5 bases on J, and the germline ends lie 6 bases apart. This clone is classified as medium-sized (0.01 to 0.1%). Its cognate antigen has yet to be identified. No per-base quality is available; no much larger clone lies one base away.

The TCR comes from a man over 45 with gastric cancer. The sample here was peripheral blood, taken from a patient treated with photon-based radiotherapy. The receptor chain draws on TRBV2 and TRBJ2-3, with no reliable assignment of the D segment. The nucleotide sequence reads TGTGCCAGCAGTGATTGGGAAGATACGCAGTATTTT. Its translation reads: CASSDWEDTQYF.